A selection of T cell receptor beta chains follows, all from one sample in a study of blood T cell repertoires in COVID-19. Profiled with immunoSEQ multiplex PCR; TCRdb holds only in-frame clones, not every one. Here the sample spans about 130,000 clones, almost 80% being singletons. The sequenced material came from peripheral blood. The source of these receptors is a man aged 55 to 69 who had recovered from COVID-19. CDR3s include the opening cysteine and the closing phenylalanine or tryptophan. D genes are given only for firm matches. Part of the rows lack a size; the others show once, few, many or a class for expanded clones.

>TRBJ2-7|many|NA|TRBV7-8
CASSPVGAQGEQYF
TGTGCCAGCAGCCCCGTCGGTGCCCAGGGCGAGCAGTACTTC
>TRBJ2-2|NA|NA|TRBV4-3
CASSQGQFTGELFF
TGCGCCAGCAGCCAAGGACAGTTCACCGGGGAGCTGTTTTTT
>TRBJ2-2|NA|TRBD2|TRBV5-1
CASSEAGLAGPTGELFF
TGCGCCAGCAGCGAAGCGGGACTAGCGGGGCCAACCGGGGAGCTGTTTTTT
>TRBJ1-2|NA|NA|TRBV19
CASVDRQSNGYTF
TGTGCCAGTGTCGACAGGCAAAGCAATGGCTACACCTTC
>TRBJ1-1|NA|NA|TRBV5-4
CASSLKGGAEAFF
TGTGCCAGCAGCTTGAAGGGGGGGGCTGAAGCTTTCTTT
>TRBJ1-4|NA|NA|TRBV19
CASSESLTVYDEKLFF
TGTGCCAGTAGTGAAAGTTTGACAGTTTACGATGAAAAACTGTTTTTT
>TRBJ2-7|medium-sized|TRBD1|TRBV7-2
CASSWDRGRDEQYF
TGTGCCAGCAGCTGGGACAGGGGTCGCGACGAGCAGTACTTC
>TRBJ1-1|NA|NA|TRBV6-2/TRBV6-3
CASSLQRNTEAFF
TGTGCCAGCAGCTTACAGAGGAACACTGAAGCTTTCTTT
>TRBJ2-1|NA|NA|TRBV18
CASSPPVVDEQFF
TGTGCCAGCTCACCACCCGTAGTGGATGAGCAGTTCTTC
>TRBJ2-1|NA|TRBD2|TRBV3-1/TRBV3-2
CASSPGTSGTYNEQFF
TGTGCCAGCAGCCCCGGGACTAGCGGGACCTACAATGAGCAGTTCTTC
>TRBJ1-3|NA|TRBD1|TRBV7-9
CAWGQGSGGNTIYF
TGTGCCTGGGGACAGGGCTCTGGGGGAAACACCATATATTTT
>TRBJ2-7|many|NA|TRBV20-1
CRADSSYEQYF
TGCAGAGCGGACAGCTCCTACGAGCAGTACTTC
>TRBJ2-1|NA|TRBD2|TRBV11-2
CASSLVQAGGNEQFF
TGTGCCAGCAGCTTAGTTCAAGCGGGGGGGAATGAGCAGTTCTTC
>TRBJ2-2|NA|NA|TRBV5-1
CASSLTGTGELFF
TGCGCCAGCAGCTTGACAGGGACCGGGGAGCTGTTTTTT
>TRBJ2-3|NA|TRBD2|TRBV5-4
CASRSRLGGSTDTQYF
TGTGCCAGCAGGTCCCGGTTGGGGGGGTCGACAGATACGCAGTATTTT
>TRBJ1-6|once|TRBD1|TRBV5-1
CASSATGTGDSPLHF
TGCGCCAGCAGCGCCACCGGGACAGGGGATTCACCCCTCCACTTT
>TRBJ1-5|NA|NA|TRBV2
CASAYSQGNQPQHF
TGTGCCAGCGCGTACTCACAGGGTAATCAGCCCCAGCATTTT
>TRBJ2-7|once|TRBD1|TRBV19
CASSPPGTEYYEQYF
TGTGCCAGTAGCCCCCCCGGGACAGAGTACTACGAGCAGTACTTC
>TRBJ1-4|once|NA|TRBV7-3
CASSLEPTATNEKLFF
TGTGCCAGCAGCTTGGAGCCGACTGCAACTAATGAAAAACTGTTTTTT
>TRBJ2-5|NA|NA|TRBV24-1
CATSDFPGEQTQYF
TGTGCCACCAGTGATTTTCCCGGGGAGCAAACCCAGTACTTC
>TRBJ1-4|NA|TRBD1|TRBV5-6
CASIKQGPNEKLFF
TGTGCCAGCATCAAACAGGGGCCTAATGAAAAACTGTTTTTT
>TRBJ2-2|NA|NA|TRBV6-5
CASSSARAGELFF
TGTGCCAGCAGTTCCGCCCGGGCCGGGGAGCTGTTTTTT
>TRBJ2-2|once|TRBD1|TRBV5-4
CASRPGQGASGELFF
TGTGCCAGCAGGCCGGGACAGGGGGCGTCCGGGGAGCTGTTTTTT
>TRBJ1-6|NA|TRBD1|TRBV4-3
CASSSRTGGDSPLHF
TGCGCCAGCAGCTCGCGGACAGGGGGCGATTCACCCCTCCACTTT
>TRBJ1-5|NA|TRBD1|TRBV2
CASSEQGQRNQPQHF
TGTGCCAGCAGTGAACAGGGACAGAGAAATCAGCCCCAGCATTTT
>TRBJ2-7|NA|NA|TRBV28
CATWGREAEQYF
TGTGCCACATGGGGCAGGGAGGCCGAGCAGTACTTC
>TRBJ1-5|NA|NA|TRBV2
CASSFLQGPNQPQHF
TGTGCCAGCAGCTTCTTACAGGGTCCCAATCAGCCCCAGCATTTT
>TRBJ1-2|NA|NA|TRBV3-1/TRBV3-2
CASSQVGGQDYGYTF
TGTGCCAGCAGCCAAGTGGGGGGGCAGGACTATGGCTACACCTTC
>TRBJ2-4|NA|NA|TRBV5-6
CASSFRTVLAKNIQYF
TGTGCCAGCAGCTTCCGGACAGTTTTAGCCAAAAACATTCAGTACTTC
>TRBJ2-5|NA|TRBD2|TRBV5-1
CASSFGRSSGEETQYF
TGCGCCAGCAGCTTCGGGAGGAGTAGCGGGGAAGAGACCCAGTACTTC
>TRBJ1-1|NA|NA|TRBV7-2
CASSLEWSTEAFF
TGTGCCAGCAGCTTAGAATGGAGCACTGAAGCTTTCTTT
>TRBJ2-5|NA|NA|TRBV19
CASSIRGTLSQETQYF
TGTGCCAGTAGTATACGAGGGACTCTTTCCCAAGAGACCCAGTACTTC
>TRBJ1-5|NA|TRBD1|TRBV6-6
CASSATGTGNQPQHF
TGTGCCAGCAGCGCAACCGGGACAGGTAATCAGCCCCAGCATTTT
>TRBJ2-1|NA|TRBD2|TRBV25-1
CASSPAGGGNEQFF
TGTGCCAGTTCCCCGGCGGGAGGGGGCAATGAGCAGTTCTTC
>TRBJ1-5|NA|NA|TRBV2
CASSPDSLGQPQHF
TGTGCCAGCAGTCCCGACAGTTTAGGGCAGCCCCAGCATTTT
>TRBJ2-2|NA|NA|TRBV6-2/TRBV6-3
CASSDPGLPIAGELFF
TGTGCCAGCAGTGACCCGGGACTCCCTATTGCCGGGGAGCTGTTTTTT
>TRBJ2-1|NA|TRBD2|TRBV19
CASSTPGSTSGGWNEQFF
TGTGCCAGTAGTACCCCTGGTTCCACTAGCGGGGGGTGGAATGAGCAGTTCTTC
>TRBJ2-1|NA|TRBD2|TRBV5-1
CASSLGGLADYYNEQFF
TGCGCCAGCAGCTTGGGCGGCCTAGCGGATTACTACAATGAGCAGTTCTTC
>TRBJ2-3|NA|TRBD2|TRBV14
CASSHGRGAGGEDTQYF
TGTGCCAGCAGCCACGGCCGCGGCGCGGGGGGTGAAGATACGCAGTATTTT
>TRBJ2-7|NA|TRBD1|TRBV5-4
CASSSTGGGYEQYF
TGTGCCAGCAGCTCGACAGGGGGAGGCTACGAGCAGTACTTC
>TRBJ2-7|NA|NA|TRBV20-1
CSAGSGREQYF
TGCAGTGCCGGGAGTGGCCGGGAGCAGTACTTC
>TRBJ2-3|NA|TRBD2|TRBV10-3
CAISEGTSGHTDTQYF
TGTGCCATCAGTGAGGGGACTAGCGGACACACAGATACGCAGTATTTT
>TRBJ2-1|NA|NA|TRBV4-2
CASSQGTRYNEQFF
TGTGCCAGCAGCCAGGGGACTCGCTACAATGAGCAGTTCTTC
>TRBJ1-1|once|NA|TRBV6-5
CASSFGRGTEAFF
TGTGCCAGCAGTTTCGGGAGGGGCACTGAAGCTTTCTTT
>TRBJ2-3|NA|TRBD2|TRBV4-2
CASSQELEAGIGTDTQYF
TGTGCCAGCAGCCAAGAATTGGAAGCGGGAATCGGGACAGATACGCAGTATTTT
>TRBJ1-5|few|NA|TRBV19
CASGGGGNQPQHF
TGTGCCAGTGGGGGCGGTGGCAATCAGCCCCAGCATTTT
>TRBJ1-1|NA|NA|TRBV5-1
CASSTGQQNTEAFF
TGCGCCAGCAGCACCGGACAGCAGAACACTGAAGCTTTCTTT
>TRBJ1-2|NA|TRBD1|TRBV6-5
CASSYGQDPLLYGYTF
TGTGCCAGCAGTTACGGACAGGATCCCCTACTATATGGCTACACCTTC
>TRBJ2-1|NA|NA|TRBV5-6
CASSLPSGDYNEQFF
TGTGCCAGCAGCTTGCCCAGCGGTGACTACAATGAGCAGTTCTTC
>TRBJ1-1|NA|NA|TRBV7-6
CASSRNTEAFF
TGTGCCAGCAGTCGGAACACTGAAGCTTTCTTT
>TRBJ1-4|NA|NA|TRBV20-1
CSALAEKLFF
TGCAGTGCCCTTGCGGAAAAACTGTTTTTT
>TRBJ2-1|once|NA|TRBV6-6
CASRGASYNEQFF
TGTGCCAGCAGGGGGGCCTCTTACAATGAGCAGTTCTTC
>TRBJ2-7|once|NA|TRBV2
CASSVNSGRASGEQYF
TGTGCCAGCAGTGTCAATAGCGGCAGGGCCTCCGGGGAGCAGTACTTC
>TRBJ1-4|NA|NA|TRBV5-1
CASSSESSSEKLFF
TGCGCCAGCAGTTCTGAATCATCGAGCGAAAAACTGTTTTTT